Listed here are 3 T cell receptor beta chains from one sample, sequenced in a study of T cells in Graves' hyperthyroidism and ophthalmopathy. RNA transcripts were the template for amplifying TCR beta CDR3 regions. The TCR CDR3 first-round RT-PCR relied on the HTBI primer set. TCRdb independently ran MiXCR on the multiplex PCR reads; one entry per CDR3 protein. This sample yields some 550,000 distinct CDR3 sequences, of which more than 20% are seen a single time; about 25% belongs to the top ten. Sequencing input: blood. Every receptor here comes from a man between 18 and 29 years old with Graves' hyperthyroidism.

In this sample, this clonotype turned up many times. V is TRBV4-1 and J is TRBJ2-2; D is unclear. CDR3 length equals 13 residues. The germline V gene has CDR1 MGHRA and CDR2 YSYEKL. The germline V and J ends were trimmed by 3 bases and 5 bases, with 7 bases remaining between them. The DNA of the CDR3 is TGCGCCAGCAGCCACCTAAGAACCGGGGAGCTGTTTTTT. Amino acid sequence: CASSHLRTGELFF.

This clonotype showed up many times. CDR3 loop: CASRNGGAGEAFF. CDR3 bases: TGTGCCAGCAGAAACGGGGGGGCGGGTGAAGCTTTCTTT. The chain joins TRBV27 to TRBJ1-1, with D possibly TRBD1 on 6 matching bases. CDR1 and CDR2 from the germline V gene are MNHEY and SMNVEV (reference sequence). Deletions cut 6 bases from V and 7 bases from J, with 15 bases between. CDR3 size: 13 residues.

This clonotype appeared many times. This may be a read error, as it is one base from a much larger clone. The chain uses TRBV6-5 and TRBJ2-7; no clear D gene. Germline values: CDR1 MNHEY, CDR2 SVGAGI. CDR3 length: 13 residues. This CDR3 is CASGYTSGHEQYF. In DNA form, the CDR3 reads TGTGCCAGCGGTTACACGTCAGGCCACGAGCAGTACTTC.